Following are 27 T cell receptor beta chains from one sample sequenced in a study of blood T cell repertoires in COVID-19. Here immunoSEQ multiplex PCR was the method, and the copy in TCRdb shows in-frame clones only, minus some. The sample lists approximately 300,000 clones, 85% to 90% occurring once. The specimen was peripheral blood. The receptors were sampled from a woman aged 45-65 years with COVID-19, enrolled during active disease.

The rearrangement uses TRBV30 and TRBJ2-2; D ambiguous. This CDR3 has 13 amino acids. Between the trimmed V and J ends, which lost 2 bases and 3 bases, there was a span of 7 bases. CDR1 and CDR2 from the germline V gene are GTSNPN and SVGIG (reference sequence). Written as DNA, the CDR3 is TGTGCCTGGAGTCCCCGGGACACCGGGGAGCTGTTTTTT. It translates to CAWSPRDTGELFF. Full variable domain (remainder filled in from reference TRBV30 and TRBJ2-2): SQTIHQWPATLVQPVGSPLSLECTVEGTSNPNLYWYRQAAGRGLQLLFYSVGIGQISSEVPQNLSASRPQDRQFILSSKKLLLSDSGFYLCAWSPRDTGELFFGEGSRLTVL.

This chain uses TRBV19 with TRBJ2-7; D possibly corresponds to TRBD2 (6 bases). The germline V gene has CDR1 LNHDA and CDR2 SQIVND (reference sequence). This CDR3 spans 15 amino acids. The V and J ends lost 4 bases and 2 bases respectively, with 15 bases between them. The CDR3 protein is CASSTPYPGAYEQYF. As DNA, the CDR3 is TGTGCCAGTAGTACGCCTTACCCGGGGGCCTACGAGCAGTACTTC.

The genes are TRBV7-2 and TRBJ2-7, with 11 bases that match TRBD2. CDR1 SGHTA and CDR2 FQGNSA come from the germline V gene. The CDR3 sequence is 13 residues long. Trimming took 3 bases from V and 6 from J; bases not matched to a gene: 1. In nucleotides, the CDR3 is TGTGCCAGCAGCTTCCTAGCGGGAGGCGAGCAGTACTTC. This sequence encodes CASSFLAGGEQYF.

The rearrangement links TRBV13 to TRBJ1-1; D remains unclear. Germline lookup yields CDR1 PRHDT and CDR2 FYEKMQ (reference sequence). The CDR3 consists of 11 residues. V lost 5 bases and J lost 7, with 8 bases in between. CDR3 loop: CASSLGGEAFF. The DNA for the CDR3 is TGTGCCAGCAGCCTCGGTGGTGAAGCTTTCTTT.

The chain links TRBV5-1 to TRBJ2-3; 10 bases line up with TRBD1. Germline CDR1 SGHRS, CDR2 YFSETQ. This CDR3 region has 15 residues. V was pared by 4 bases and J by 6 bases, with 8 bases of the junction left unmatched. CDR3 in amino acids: CASSLGQGKVDTQYF. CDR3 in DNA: TGCGCCAGCAGCCTGGGACAGGGGAAGGTGGATACGCAGTATTTT.

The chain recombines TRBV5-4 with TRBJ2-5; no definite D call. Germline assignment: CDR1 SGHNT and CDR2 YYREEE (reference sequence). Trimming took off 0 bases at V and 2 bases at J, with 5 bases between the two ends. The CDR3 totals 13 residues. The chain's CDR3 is CASSLGQQETQYF. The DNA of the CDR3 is TGTGCCAGCAGCTTGGGGCAGCAAGAGACCCAGTACTTC.

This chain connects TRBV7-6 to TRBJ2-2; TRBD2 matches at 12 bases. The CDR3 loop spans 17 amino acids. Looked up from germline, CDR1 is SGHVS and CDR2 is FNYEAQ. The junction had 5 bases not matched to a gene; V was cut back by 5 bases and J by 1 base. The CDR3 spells CASSTGLAGRNTGELFF. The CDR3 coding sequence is TGTGCCAGCAGCACTGGACTAGCGGGGCGGAACACCGGGGAGCTGTTTTTT.

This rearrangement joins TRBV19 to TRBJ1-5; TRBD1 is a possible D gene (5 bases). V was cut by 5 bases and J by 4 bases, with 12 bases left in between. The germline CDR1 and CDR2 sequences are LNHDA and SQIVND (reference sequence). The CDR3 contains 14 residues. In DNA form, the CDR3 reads TGTGCCAGTAGTTGGGGGGTGGAAAATCAGCCCCAGCATTTT. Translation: CASSWGVENQPQHF.

The CDR3 sequence is CASSQSDRGGYGYTF. The CDR3 DNA follows: TGCGCCAGCAGCCAATCGGACAGGGGAGGGTATGGCTACACCTTC. This sequence joins TRBV4-1 and TRBJ1-2; 9 bases agree with TRBD1. Germline CDR1 reads MGHRA; CDR2 reads YSYEKL. Losses at the gene ends were 2 bases for V and 5 bases for J; bases not matched to a gene: 6. This CDR3 comprises 15 residues.

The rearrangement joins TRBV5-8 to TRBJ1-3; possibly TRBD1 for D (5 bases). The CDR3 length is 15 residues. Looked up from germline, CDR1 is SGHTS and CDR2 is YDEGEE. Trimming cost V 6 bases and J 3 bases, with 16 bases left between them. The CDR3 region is CASTLSGVRGNTIYF. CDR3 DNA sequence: TGTGCCAGCACACTATCGGGGGTGCGTGGAAACACCATATATTTT. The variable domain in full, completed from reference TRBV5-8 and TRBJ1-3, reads EAGVTQSPTHLIKTRGQQATLRCSPISGHTSVYWYQQALGLGLQFLLWYDEGEERNRGNFPPRFSGRQFPNYSSELNVNALELEDSALYLCASTLSGVRGNTIYFGEGSWLTVV.

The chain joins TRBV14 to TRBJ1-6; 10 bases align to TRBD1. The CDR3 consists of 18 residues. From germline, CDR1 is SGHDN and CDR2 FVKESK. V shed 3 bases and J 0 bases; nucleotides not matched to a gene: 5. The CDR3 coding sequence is TGTGCCAGCAGCCATCGACAGGGGGCTGGCTCCTATAATTCACCCCTCCACTTT. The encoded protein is CASSHRQGAGSYNSPLHF.

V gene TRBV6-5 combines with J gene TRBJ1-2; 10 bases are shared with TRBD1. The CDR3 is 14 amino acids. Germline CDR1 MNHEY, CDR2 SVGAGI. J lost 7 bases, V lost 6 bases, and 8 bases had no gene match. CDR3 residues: CASRLDGTGAGYTF. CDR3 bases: TGTGCCAGCAGACTCGACGGGACAGGGGCTGGCTACACCTTC.

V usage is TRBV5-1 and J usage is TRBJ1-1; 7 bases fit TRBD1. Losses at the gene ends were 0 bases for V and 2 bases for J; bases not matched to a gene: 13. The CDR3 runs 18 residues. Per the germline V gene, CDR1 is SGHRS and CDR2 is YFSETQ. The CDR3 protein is CASSLVVTGIIHNTEAFF. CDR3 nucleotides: TGCGCCAGCAGCTTGGTAGTGACAGGGATTATCCACAACACTGAAGCTTTCTTT.

CDR3 sequence: CATSDSAQTRSNEQFF. In DNA form, the CDR3 reads TGTGCCACCAGTGATTCCGCCCAGACTAGATCCAATGAGCAGTTCTTC. V is TRBV24-1 and J is TRBJ2-1; D is possibly TRBD2 (6 bases). This CDR3 comprises 16 residues. The germline V and J ends were trimmed by 2 bases and 6 bases, with 16 bases remaining between them. The V gene's germline CDR1 is KGHDR and CDR2 SFDVKD.

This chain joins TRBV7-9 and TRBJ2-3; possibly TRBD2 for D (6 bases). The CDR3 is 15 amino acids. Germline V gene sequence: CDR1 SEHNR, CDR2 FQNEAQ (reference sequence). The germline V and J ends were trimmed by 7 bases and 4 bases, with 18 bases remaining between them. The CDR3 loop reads CASTPTRGAADTQYF. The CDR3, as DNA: TGTGCCAGCACCCCCACGCGGGGAGCAGCAGATACGCAGTATTTT.

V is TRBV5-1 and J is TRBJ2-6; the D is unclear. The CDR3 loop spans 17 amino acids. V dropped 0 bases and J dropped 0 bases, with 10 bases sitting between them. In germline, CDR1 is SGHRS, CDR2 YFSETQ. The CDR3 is CASSLGQLSSGANVLTF. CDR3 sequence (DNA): TGCGCCAGCAGCTTGGGCCAGTTAAGCTCTGGGGCCAACGTCCTGACTTTC.

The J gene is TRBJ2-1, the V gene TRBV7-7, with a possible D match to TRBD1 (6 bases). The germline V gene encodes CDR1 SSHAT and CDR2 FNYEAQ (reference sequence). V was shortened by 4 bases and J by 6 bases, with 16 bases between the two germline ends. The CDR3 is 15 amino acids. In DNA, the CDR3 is TGTGCCAGCAGCTCGGGACAACGAACCCTCAATGAGCAGTTCTTC. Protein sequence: CASSSGQRTLNEQFF.

The CDR3 coding sequence is TGTGCCAGCAGCTCAGACAGGGGTTATCAGCCCCAGCATTTT. It specifies CASSSDRGYQPQHF. V usage is TRBV16 and J usage is TRBJ1-5; 8 nucleotides align to TRBD1. The junction had 5 bases not matched to a gene; V was cut back by 5 bases and J by 5 bases. This CDR3 comprises 14 residues. Germline CDR1 and CDR2: KGHSY and FQNENV.

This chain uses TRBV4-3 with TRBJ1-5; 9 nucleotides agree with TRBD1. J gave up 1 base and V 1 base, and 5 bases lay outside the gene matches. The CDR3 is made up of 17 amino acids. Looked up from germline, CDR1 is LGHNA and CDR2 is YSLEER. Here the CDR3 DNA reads TGCGCCAGCAGCCAAGCCCGGGGACAGGGAAGCAATCAGCCCCAGCATTTT. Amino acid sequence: CASSQARGQGSNQPQHF.

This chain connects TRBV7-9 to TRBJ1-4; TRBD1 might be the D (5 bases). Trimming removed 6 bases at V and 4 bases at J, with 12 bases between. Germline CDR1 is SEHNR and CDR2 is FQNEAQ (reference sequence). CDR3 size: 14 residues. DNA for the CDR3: TGTGCCAGCAGTCCAGGGAACGGTAATGAAAAACTGTTTTTT. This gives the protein CASSPGNGNEKLFF.

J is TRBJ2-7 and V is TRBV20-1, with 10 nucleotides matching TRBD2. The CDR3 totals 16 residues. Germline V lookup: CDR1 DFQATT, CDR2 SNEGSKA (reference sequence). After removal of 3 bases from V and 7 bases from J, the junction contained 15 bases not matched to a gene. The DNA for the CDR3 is TGCAGTGCTAGTCCGTACAGCGGGAGGGCCGGGCGGGAGCAGTACTTC. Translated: CSASPYSGRAGREQYF.

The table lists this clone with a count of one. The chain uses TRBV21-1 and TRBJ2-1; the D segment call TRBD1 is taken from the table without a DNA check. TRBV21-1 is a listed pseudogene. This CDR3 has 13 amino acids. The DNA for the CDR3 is TGTGCCAGCAGCGAGGACACGTATAATGAGCAGTTCTTC. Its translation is CASSEDTYNEQFF.

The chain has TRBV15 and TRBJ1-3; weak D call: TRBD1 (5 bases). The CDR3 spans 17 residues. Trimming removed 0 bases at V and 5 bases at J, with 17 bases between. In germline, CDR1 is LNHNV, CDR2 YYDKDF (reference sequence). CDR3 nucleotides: TGTGCCACCAGCAGAGAAGAGCTCCAGGGTGGGCGAAACACCATATATTTT. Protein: CATSREELQGGRNTIYF.

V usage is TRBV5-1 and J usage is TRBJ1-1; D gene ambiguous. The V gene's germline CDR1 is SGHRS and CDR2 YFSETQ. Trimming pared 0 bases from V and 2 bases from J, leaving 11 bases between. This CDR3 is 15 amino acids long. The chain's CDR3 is CASSLDRTANTEAFF. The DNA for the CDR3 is TGCGCCAGCAGCTTGGATCGGACTGCCAACACTGAAGCTTTCTTT.

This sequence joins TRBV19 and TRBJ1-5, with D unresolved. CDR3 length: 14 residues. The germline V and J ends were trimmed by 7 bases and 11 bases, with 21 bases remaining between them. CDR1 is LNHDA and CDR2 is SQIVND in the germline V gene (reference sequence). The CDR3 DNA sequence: TGTGCCAGTACTCCCAGACTTCTTGGAGGGTCCCAGCATTTT. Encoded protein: CASTPRLLGGSQHF.

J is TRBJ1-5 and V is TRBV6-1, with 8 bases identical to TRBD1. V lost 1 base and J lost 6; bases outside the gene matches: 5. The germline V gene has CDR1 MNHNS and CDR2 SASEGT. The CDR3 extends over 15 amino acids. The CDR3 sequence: CASSEVDRGGQPQHF. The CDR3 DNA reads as TGTGCCAGCAGTGAAGTAGACAGGGGCGGTCAGCCCCAGCATTTT.

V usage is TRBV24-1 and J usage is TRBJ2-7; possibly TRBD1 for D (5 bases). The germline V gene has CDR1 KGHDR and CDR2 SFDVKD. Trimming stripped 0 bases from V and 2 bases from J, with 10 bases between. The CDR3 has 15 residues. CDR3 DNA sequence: TGTGCCACCAGTGATTTGGCAGGGCCCCCCTACGAGCAGTACTTC. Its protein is CATSDLAGPPYEQYF.